Each of the 23 T cell receptor beta chains below was sequenced from the same sample in a study of T cell repertoires in cytomegalovirus infection (dated by TCRdb to the late 2010s). Instrument used: Illumina HiSeq 1500. TCRdb reworked the public reads: Q25 trimming with fastp, MiXCR clone assembly, productive beta chains retained. Under each unique CDR3 protein, matching rows form one entry showing the most common genes and DNA. The sample profile shows 150,000 to 200,000 distinct CDR3 sequences; more than 9% of them were found once. The ten top clones hold about 4.6% of the sample. Sequenced input: PBMCs. The receptors originated from a human donor in good health (CMV status not recorded). Some clones in this sample may be carry-over from other donors' samples.

The chain links TRBV5-4 to TRBJ1-3; D not certain. Germline values: CDR1 SGHNT, CDR2 YYREEE (reference sequence). V lost 0 bases to trimming and J lost 0 bases, with 16 bases between them. The CDR3 extends over 18 amino acids. In DNA, the CDR3 is TGTGCCAGCAGCTTGGCCCGGACTGACCAAGCCTCTGGAAACACCATATATTTT. Encoded protein: CASSLARTDQASGNTIYF.

This clonotype was seen repeatedly, ten times or more. V gene TRBV7-2 combines with J gene TRBJ2-1, with TRBD1 matching 9 bases. This CDR3 spans 15 amino acids. V was clipped by 4 bases and J by 4 bases; unmatched bases: 5. Germline V CDR1 and CDR2: SGHTA, FQGNSA. The CDR3 DNA reads as TGTGCCAGCAGCTCCGACAGGGGGGGATACAATGAGCAGTTCTTC. Its translation is CASSSDRGGYNEQFF.

In regard to this clonotype: Possible read error: a much larger clone is one base away. V usage is TRBV19 and J usage is TRBJ2-3, with no clear D. There are 13 residues in the CDR3. Trimming took off 3 bases at V and 6 bases at J, with 10 bases between the two ends. Germline lookup yields CDR1 LNHDA and CDR2 SQIVND (reference sequence). In nucleotides, the CDR3 is TGTGCCAGTAGTATTACTGGCTGGGATACGCAGTATTTT. This translates into CASSITGWDTQYF.

This clonotype has ten or more counts. The CDR3: CASEQGGNYGYTF. The CDR3 nucleotides read TGTGCCAGCGAACAGGGGGGCAACTATGGCTACACCTTC. This chain joins TRBV2 and TRBJ1-2, with 8 positions matching TRBD1. Germline loops: CDR1 SNHLY, CDR2 FYNNEI. V trimming: 8 bases; J trimming: 2 bases; junction bases outside the gene matches: 4. The CDR3 spans 13 residues.

CDR3 amino acids: CASSSSEFRYEQYF. CDR3 DNA sequence: TGTGCCAGCAGCTCAAGTGAATTCCGGTACGAGCAGTACTTC. The chain links TRBV7-9 to TRBJ2-7; D is undetermined. The CDR3 totals 14 residues. Trimming pared 4 bases from V and 4 bases from J, leaving 14 bases between. Germline loops: CDR1 SEHNR, CDR2 FQNEAQ (reference sequence).

This clonotype came up a few times. The chain employs TRBV2 and TRBJ1-6; tentatively, D is TRBD1 (5 bases). Germline V gene lookup returns CDR1 SNHLY and CDR2 FYNNEI. There are 17 residues in the CDR3. The V gene lost 10 bases and the J gene lost 0 bases, with 19 bases spanning the gap. This CDR3 reads CATQAGDQGSYNSPLHF. As DNA, the CDR3 is TGTGCCACCCAGGCGGGGGACCAAGGCTCCTATAATTCACCCCTCCACTTT.

This chain uses TRBV13 with TRBJ2-1; 8 nucleotides line up with TRBD2. Trimming cost V 5 bases and J 1 base; bases outside gene matches: 10. Germline loops: CDR1 PRHDT, CDR2 FYEKMQ (reference sequence). The CDR3 sequence is 17 residues long. CDR3 amino acids: CASSDSLSGTSYNEQFF. The CDR3 nucleotides read TGTGCCAGCAGCGACTCACTTAGCGGGACTTCCTACAATGAGCAGTTCTTC.

This clonotype was picked up many times. The chain carries TRBV18 and TRBJ2-1; TRBD2 aligns across 13 bases. Germline V lookup: CDR1 KGHSH, CDR2 LQKENI. The CDR3 is made up of 15 amino acids. Trimming took 4 bases from V and 9 from J; bases not matched to a gene: 6. As DNA, the CDR3 is TGTGCCAGCTCACAGGGGACTAGCGGGACGGGTGAGCAGTTCTTC. It encodes CASSQGTSGTGEQFF.

This clonotype was seen at least ten times. The V call is TRBV28, the J call TRBJ2-1; D may be TRBD1 (6 bases). V was cut by 7 bases and J by 12 bases, with 13 bases left in between. This CDR3 spans 11 amino acids. Germline CDR1 and CDR2: MDHEN and SYDVKM. The CDR3 loop is CASNYRDGQFF. CDR3 sequence (DNA): TGTGCCAGCAATTACAGGGATGGGCAGTTCTTC.

This clonotype appeared a few times. J is TRBJ2-7 and V is TRBV2; 8 bases line up with TRBD1. There are 12 residues in the CDR3. V dropped 8 bases and J dropped 3; count of bases not matched to a gene: 3. Germline V lookup: CDR1 SNHLY, CDR2 FYNNEI. The CDR3 nucleotides are TGTGCCAGCGACAGGGGAGTCTACGAGCAGTACTTC. It specifies CASDRGVYEQYF.

This clonotype was seen a few times. J is TRBJ2-1 and V is TRBV6-2 or TRBV6-3; TRBD2 might be the D (5 bases). Germline V gene lookup returns CDR1 MNHEY and CDR2 SVGEGT. CDR3 length: 12 amino acids. Trimming removed 5 bases at V and 8 bases at J, with 10 bases between. CDR3 in DNA: TGTGCCAGCAGTGAACGGGGTCATGAGCAGTTCTTC. Its protein is CASSERGHEQFF.

The sample holds many counts of this clonotype. V is TRBV7-3 and J is TRBJ2-6, with D possibly being TRBD1 (6 bases). Trimming took 8 bases from V and 0 from J, leaving 14 bases between them. The CDR3 runs 16 residues. Germline CDR1 and CDR2: SGHTA and FQGTGA. The CDR3 DNA reads as TGTGCCAGCGGGAACAGGGCTATCTCTGGGGCCAACGTCCTGACTTTC. Translation gives CASGNRAISGANVLTF.

This clonotype was detected ten times or more. The chain is built from TRBV7-2 and TRBJ2-3; 7 bases are shared with TRBD2. Germline-derived CDR1 and CDR2 are SGHTA and FQGNSA. This CDR3 comprises 16 residues. V trimming: 1 base; J trimming: 5 bases; junction bases outside the gene matches: 9. Written as DNA, the CDR3 is TGTGCCAGCAGCTTAGATTTCGCGCGGGGGAAAGATACGCAGTATTTT. Translated: CASSLDFARGKDTQYF.

This clonotype has a count of ten or more. The rearrangement uses TRBV11-2 and TRBJ2-7, with 8 bases matching TRBD1. The J segment lost 3 bases and the V segment lost 5 bases, leaving 9 bases of the junction unmatched. Germline-derived CDR1 and CDR2 are SGHAT and FQNNGV. This CDR3 has 15 amino acids. In DNA, the CDR3 is TGTGCCAGCAGCGGACGACAGGGGCCCCTCTACGAGCAGTACTTC. Its translation is CASSGRQGPLYEQYF.

This clonotype was picked up a small number of times. The chain carries TRBV12-3 or TRBV12-4 and TRBJ2-5; no clear D. The CDR3 loop spans 14 amino acids. Trimming pared 5 bases from V and 5 bases from J, leaving 15 bases between. The CDR3 region has the DNA TGTGCCAGCAGTCGGGTCCCCCTTAGCGAGACCCAGTACTTC. It codes for CASSRVPLSETQYF.

This clonotype was recorded many times. The rearrangement uses TRBV7-2 and TRBJ1-2, with 10 bases identical to TRBD1. Germline trimming cut 5 bases from V and 5 bases from J; bases unmatched to any gene: 8. Germline CDR1 and CDR2: SGHTA and FQGNSA. The length of the CDR3 is 15 residues. The CDR3 nucleotides are TGTGCCAGCAGCCTCCAAGGGACAGGGGCGTATGGCTACACCTTC. Its protein is CASSLQGTGAYGYTF.

Only one count was recorded for this clonotype. The V call is TRBV19, the J call TRBJ2-2; TRBD1 matches 9 bases. Germline V gene data show CDR1 as LNHDA and CDR2 as SQIVND (reference sequence). Trimming removed 6 bases from V and 5 bases from J; junction bases left unmatched: 4. The length of the CDR3 is 14 residues. Written as DNA, the CDR3 is TGTGCCAGTAGGGGGACAGGGATGACCGGGGAGCTGTTTTTT. Its protein is CASRGTGMTGELFF.

CDR3 nucleotide sequence: TGTGCCAGCAGCCCACGTCTGGGGGCGAATGAGCAGTTCTTC. Encoded protein: CASSPRLGANEQFF. The chain employs TRBV14 and TRBJ2-1, with a possible D match to TRBD1 (6 bases). Between the trimmed V and J ends, which lost 4 bases and 7 bases, there was a span of 14 bases. Germline CDR1 is SGHDN and CDR2 is FVKESK. This CDR3 comprises 14 residues.

This clonotype occurred many times. The chain employs TRBV7-8 and TRBJ2-6; D remains ambiguous. The germline gives CDR1 SGHVS, CDR2 FQNEAQ. This CDR3 comprises 15 residues. The germline V and J ends were trimmed by 4 bases and 5 bases, with 12 bases remaining between them. The CDR3 loop is CASSSDSRWANVLTF. CDR3 DNA: TGTGCCAGCAGCTCCGACTCCCGTTGGGCCAACGTCCTGACTTTC.

Ten or more counts support this clonotype. The J gene is TRBJ1-2, the V gene TRBV7-2; possible D gene TRBD1, 6 bases. This CDR3 is built from 13 residues. The V end lost 2 bases, the J end lost 10 bases, and 14 bases lay between the germline ends. Germline lookup yields CDR1 SGHTA and CDR2 FQGNSA. CDR3: CASSLRGYRDYTF. The CDR3 bases are TGTGCCAGCAGCTTAAGGGGGTACCGGGACTACACCTTC.

This clonotype was counted between two and nine times. The chain combines TRBV11-2 with TRBJ1-3; 9 nucleotides match TRBD1. The CDR3 length is 14 residues. The J segment lost 4 bases and the V segment lost 5 bases, leaving 3 bases of the junction unmatched. From germline, CDR1 is SGHAT and CDR2 FQNNGV. Here the CDR3 reads CASSIGTGGNTIYF. CDR3 sequence (DNA): TGTGCCAGCAGCATCGGGACAGGGGGAAACACCATATATTTT. The variable domain in full, with the rest retrieved from reference TRBV11-2 and TRBJ1-3, is EAGVAQSPRYKIIEKRQSVAFWCNPISGHATLYWYQQILGQGPKLLIQFQNNGVVDDSQLPKDRFSAERLKGVDSTLKIQPAKLEDSAVYLCASSIGTGGNTIYFGEGSWLTVV.

This clonotype was counted only a few times. The chain couples TRBV4-3 to TRBJ1-1; D remains ambiguous. This CDR3 is built from 16 residues. V was cut by 1 base and J by 4 bases, with 16 bases left in between. Germline CDR1 is LGHNA and CDR2 is YSLEER. The CDR3 DNA follows: TGCGCCAGCAGCCAAGGCTCCCCTTGGTGGATCACTGAAGCTTTCTTT. Translating gives CASSQGSPWWITEAFF.

The V call is TRBV27, the J call TRBJ2-7; 7 bases match TRBD2. Germline CDR1 and CDR2: MNHEY and SMNVEV (reference sequence). V gave up 8 bases and J gave up 0 bases; unmatched junction bases: 10. The CDR3 length is 15 residues. The CDR3 DNA follows: TGTGCCAGCGGGGGACGACTAGCTAACTCCTACGAGCAGTACTTC. Its translation is CASGGRLANSYEQYF.